This entry describes one T cell receptor beta chain. Its antigen remains unidentified. The sample is drawn from a study of siplizumab effects on memory and regulatory T cells. General study results and limits: Major contributors to the alloresponse seemed to be naive T cells, which also appeared more diverse than memory cells. In siplizumab conditions, mappable alloreactive CD4+ clones averaged 68.8% Treg-derived, against 25% to 30% in controls.

The assay was immunoSEQ multiplex PCR, and TCRdb's table has in-frame clones only and misses some. The sample lists 120,000 or so clones; roughly 92% were seen once. Germline V gene lookup returns CDR1 SNHLY and CDR2 FYNNEI. Trimming removed 3 bases at V and 3 bases at J, with 6 bases between. The CDR3 runs to 12 residues. The material sequenced was CD4+ T cells sorted from blood. The rearrangement joins TRBV2 to TRBJ2-7; D is unresolved. The TCR comes from a human donor in good health. For the CDR3, the DNA is TGTGCCAGCAGTGAGGCGAACTACGAGCAGTACTTC. It codes for CASSEANYEQYF.